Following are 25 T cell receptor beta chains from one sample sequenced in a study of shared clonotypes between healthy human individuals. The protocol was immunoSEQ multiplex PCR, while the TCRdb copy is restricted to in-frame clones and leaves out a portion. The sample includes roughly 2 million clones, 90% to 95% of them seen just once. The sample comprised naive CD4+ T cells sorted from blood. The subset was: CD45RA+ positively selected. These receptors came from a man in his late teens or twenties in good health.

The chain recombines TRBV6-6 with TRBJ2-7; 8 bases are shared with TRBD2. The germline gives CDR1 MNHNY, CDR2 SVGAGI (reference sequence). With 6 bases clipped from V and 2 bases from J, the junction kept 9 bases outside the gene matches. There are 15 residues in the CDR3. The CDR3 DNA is TGTGCCAGCAGCTATCCACTAGCGGCCGCCTACGAGCAGTACTTC. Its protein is CASSYPLAAAYEQYF.

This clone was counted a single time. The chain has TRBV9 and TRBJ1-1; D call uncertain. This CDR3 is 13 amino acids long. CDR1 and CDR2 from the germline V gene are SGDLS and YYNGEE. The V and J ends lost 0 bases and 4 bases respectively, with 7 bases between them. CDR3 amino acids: CASSVVIGTEAFF. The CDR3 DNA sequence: TGTGCCAGCAGCGTAGTGATTGGCACTGAAGCTTTCTTT.

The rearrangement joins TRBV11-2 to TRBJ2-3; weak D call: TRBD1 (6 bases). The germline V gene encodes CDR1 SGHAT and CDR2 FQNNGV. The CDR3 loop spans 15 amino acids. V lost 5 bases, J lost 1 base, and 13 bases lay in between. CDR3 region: CASSPRTAGTDTQYF. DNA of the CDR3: TGTGCCAGCAGCCCGCGGACAGCGGGCACAGATACGCAGTATTTT.

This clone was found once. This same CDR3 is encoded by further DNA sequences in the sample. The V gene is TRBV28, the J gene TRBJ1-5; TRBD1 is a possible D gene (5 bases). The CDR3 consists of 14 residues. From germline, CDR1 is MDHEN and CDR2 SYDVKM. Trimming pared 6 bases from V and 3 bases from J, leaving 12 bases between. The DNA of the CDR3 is TGTGCCAGCAGCCTCGGGGGGGTCAATCAGCCCCAGCATTTT. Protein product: CASSLGGVNQPQHF.

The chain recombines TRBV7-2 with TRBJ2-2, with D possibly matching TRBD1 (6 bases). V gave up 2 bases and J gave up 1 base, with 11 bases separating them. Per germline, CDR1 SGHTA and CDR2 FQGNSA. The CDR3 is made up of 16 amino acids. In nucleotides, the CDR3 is TGTGCCAGCAGCTTAACAGGGCGTGGGAACACCGGGGAGCTGTTTTTT. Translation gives CASSLTGRGNTGELFF. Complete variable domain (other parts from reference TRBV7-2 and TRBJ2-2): GAGVSQSPSNKVTEKGKDVELRCDPISGHTALYWYRQSLGQGLEFLIYFQGNSAPDKSGLPSDRFSAERTGGSVSTLTIQRTQQEDSAVYLCASSLTGRGNTGELFFGEGSRLTVL.

The chain's CDR3 is CASSYWTAHYNEQFF. CDR3 bases: TGTGCCAGCAGTTATTGGACAGCCCACTACAATGAGCAGTTCTTC. The chain couples TRBV27 to TRBJ2-1; weak D call: TRBD1 (6 bases). V was trimmed by 4 bases and J by 3 bases, leaving 13 bases between them. CDR1 MNHEY and CDR2 SMNVEV come from the germline V gene (reference sequence). There are 15 residues in the CDR3.

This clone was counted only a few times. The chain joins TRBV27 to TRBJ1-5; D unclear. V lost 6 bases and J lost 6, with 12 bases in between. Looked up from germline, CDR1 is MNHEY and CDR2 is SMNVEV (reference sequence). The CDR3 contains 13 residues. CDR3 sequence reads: CASSLTWSQPQHF. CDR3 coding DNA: TGTGCCAGCAGCCTAACATGGAGTCAGCCCCAGCATTTT.

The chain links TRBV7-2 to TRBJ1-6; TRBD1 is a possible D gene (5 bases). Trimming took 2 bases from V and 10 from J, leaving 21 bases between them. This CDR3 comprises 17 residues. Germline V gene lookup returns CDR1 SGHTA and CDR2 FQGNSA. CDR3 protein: CASSLPPRGRRSSPLHF. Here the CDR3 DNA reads TGTGCCAGCAGCTTACCCCCCCGGGGGAGACGGAGCTCACCCCTCCACTTT.

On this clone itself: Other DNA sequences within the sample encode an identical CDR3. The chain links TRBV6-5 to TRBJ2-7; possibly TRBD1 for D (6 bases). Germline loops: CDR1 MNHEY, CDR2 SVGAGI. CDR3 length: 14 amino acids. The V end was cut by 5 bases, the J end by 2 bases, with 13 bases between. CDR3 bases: TGTGCCAGCAGTCCACGGACAGTTACCTACGAGCAGTACTTC. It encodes CASSPRTVTYEQYF.

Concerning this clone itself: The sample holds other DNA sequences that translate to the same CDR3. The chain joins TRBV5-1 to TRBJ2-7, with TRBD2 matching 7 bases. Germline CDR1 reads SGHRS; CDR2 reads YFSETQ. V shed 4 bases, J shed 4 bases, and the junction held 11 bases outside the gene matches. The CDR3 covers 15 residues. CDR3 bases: TGCGCCAGCAGCCTGGGGGGGTCCCAACGATACGAGCAGTACTTC. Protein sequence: CASSLGGSQRYEQYF.

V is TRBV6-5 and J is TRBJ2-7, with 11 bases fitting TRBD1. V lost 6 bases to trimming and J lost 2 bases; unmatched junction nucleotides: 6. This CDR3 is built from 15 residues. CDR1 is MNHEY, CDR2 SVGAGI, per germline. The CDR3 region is CASRLGTGGTYEQYF. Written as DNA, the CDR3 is TGTGCCAGCAGACTCGGGACAGGGGGGACCTACGAGCAGTACTTC.

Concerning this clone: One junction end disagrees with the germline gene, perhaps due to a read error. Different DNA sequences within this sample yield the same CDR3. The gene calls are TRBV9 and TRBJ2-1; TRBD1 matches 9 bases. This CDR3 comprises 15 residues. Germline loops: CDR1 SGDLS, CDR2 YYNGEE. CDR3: CASSVRDRVYNEQFF. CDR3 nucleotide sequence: TGCGCCAGCAGCGTTCGGGACAGGGTTTACAATGAGCAGTTCTTC.

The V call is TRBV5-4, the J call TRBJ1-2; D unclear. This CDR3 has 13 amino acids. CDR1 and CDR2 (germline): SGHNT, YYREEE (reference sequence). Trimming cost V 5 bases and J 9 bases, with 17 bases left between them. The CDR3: CASSSGQVYRYTF. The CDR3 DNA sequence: TGTGCCAGCAGTTCCGGGCAGGTGTATCGCTACACCTTC.

The CDR3 here is CASSLRGSGANVLTF. DNA of the CDR3: TGTGCCAGCAGCTTGCGGGGCTCTGGGGCCAACGTCCTGACTTTC. The genes are TRBV5-6 and TRBJ2-6; D is perhaps TRBD2 (5 bases). Germline values: CDR1 SGHDT, CDR2 YYEEEE. This CDR3 has 15 residues. V lost 1 base and J lost 0, with 5 bases in between.

The CDR3 DNA reads TGCGCCAGCAGTCTCGGAATCTTAGGGACTAGCGGCTACAATGAGCAGTTCTTC. Residues: CASSLGILGTSGYNEQFF. This chain links TRBV4-3 with TRBJ2-1, with 11 positions matching TRBD2. This CDR3 has 18 residues. Unmatched junction bases numbered 13, after V lost 6 bases and J lost 3 bases. The germline V gene has CDR1 LGHNA and CDR2 YSLEER.

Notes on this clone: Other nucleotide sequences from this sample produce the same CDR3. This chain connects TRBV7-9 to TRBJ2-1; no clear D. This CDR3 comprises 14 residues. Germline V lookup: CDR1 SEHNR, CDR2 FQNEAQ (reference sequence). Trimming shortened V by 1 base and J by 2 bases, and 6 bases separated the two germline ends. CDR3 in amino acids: CASSLVGTYNEQFF. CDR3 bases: TGTGCCAGCAGCTTAGTCGGCACCTACAATGAGCAGTTCTTC.

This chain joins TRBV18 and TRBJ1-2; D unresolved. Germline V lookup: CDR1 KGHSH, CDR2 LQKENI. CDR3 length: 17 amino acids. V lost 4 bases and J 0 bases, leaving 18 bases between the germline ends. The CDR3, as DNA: TGTGCCAGCTCACGACCGCCCGGGAGATCTTCTAACTATGGCTACACCTTC. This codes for CASSRPPGRSSNYGYTF.

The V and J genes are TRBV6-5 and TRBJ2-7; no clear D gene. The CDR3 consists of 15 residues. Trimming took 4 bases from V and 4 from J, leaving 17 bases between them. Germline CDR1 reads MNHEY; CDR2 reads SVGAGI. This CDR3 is CASSFLPGKEYEQYF. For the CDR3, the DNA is TGTGCCAGCAGTTTTCTGCCCGGAAAGGAATACGAGCAGTACTTC.

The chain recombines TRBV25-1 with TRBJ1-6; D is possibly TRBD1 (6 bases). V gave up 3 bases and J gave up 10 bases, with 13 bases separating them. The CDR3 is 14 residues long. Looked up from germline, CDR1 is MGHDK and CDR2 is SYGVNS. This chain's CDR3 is CASSDPGGVSPLHF. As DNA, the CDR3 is TGTGCCAGCAGTGATCCCGGGGGCGTCTCACCCCTCCACTTT.

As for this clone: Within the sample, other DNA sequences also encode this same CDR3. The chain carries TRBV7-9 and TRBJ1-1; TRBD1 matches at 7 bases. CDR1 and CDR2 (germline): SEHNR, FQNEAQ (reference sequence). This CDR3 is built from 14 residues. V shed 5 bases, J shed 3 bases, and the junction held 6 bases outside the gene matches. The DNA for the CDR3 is TGTGCCAGCAGCCTCTTAGGGGGCGACACTGAAGCTTTCTTT. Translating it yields CASSLLGGDTEAFF. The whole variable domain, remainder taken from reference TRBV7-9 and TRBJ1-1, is DTGVSQNPRHKITKRGQNVTFRCDPISEHNRLYWYRQTLGQGPEFLTYFQNEAQLEKSRLLSDRFSAERPKGSFSTLEIQRTEQGDSAMYLCASSLLGGDTEAFFGQGTRLTVV.

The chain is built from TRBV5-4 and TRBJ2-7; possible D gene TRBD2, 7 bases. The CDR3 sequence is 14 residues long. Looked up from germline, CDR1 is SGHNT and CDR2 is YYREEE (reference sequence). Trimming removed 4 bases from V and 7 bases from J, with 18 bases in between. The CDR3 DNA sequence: TGTGCCAGCAGCAGTAGCGGGTTAAGGGGGGAGCAGTACTTC. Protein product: CASSSSGLRGEQYF.

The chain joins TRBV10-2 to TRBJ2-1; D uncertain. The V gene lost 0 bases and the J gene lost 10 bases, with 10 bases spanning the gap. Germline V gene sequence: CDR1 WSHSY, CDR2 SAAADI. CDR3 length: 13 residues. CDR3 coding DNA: TGCGCCAGCAGTGAGTCCCTCCGAGTGGAGCAGTTCTTC. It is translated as CASSESLRVEQFF.

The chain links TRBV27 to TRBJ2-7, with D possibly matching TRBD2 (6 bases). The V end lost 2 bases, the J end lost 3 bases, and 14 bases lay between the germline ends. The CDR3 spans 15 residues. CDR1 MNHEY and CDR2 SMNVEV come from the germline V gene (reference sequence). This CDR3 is CASSLKGPGVYEQYF. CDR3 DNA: TGTGCCAGCAGTTTAAAGGGACCGGGGGTCTACGAGCAGTACTTC.

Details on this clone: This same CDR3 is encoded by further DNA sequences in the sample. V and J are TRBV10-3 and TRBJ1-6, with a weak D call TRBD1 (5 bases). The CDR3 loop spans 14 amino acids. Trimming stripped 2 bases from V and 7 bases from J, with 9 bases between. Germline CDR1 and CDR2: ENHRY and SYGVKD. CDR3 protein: CAISEGAGNSPLHF. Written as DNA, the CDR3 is TGTGCCATCAGTGAGGGCGCAGGGAATTCACCCCTCCACTTT.

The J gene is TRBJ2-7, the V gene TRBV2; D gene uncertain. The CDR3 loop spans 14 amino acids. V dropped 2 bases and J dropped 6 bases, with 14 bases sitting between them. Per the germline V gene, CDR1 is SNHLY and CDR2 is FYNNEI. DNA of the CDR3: TGTGCCAGCAGTGAAAGTCCGGGTGGGCGCGAGCAGTACTTC. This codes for CASSESPGGREQYF.